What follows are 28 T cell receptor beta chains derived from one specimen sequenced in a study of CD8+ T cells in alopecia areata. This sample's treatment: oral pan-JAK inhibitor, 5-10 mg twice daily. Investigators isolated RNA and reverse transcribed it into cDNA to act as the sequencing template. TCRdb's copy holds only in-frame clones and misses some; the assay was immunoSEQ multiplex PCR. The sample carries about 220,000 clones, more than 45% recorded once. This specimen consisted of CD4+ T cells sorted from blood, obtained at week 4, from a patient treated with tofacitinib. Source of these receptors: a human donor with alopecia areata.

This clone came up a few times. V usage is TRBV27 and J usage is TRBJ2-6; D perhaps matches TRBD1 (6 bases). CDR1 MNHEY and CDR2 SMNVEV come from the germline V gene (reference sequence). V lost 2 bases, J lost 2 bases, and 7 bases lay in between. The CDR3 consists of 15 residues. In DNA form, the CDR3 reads TGTGCCAGCAGTTTACAGGGGCCTGGGGCCAACGTCCTGACTTTC. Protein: CASSLQGPGANVLTF.

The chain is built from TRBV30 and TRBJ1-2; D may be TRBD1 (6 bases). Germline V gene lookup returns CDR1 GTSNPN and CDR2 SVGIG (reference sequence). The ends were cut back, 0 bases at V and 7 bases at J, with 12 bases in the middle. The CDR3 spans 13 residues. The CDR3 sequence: CAWSVGGALGYTF. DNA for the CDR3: TGTGCCTGGAGTGTCGGGGGCGCCCTTGGCTACACCTTC.

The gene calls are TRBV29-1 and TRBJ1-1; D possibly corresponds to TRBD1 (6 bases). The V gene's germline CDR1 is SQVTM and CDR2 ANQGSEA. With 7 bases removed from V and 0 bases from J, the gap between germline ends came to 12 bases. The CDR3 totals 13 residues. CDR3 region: CSATDSMNTEAFF. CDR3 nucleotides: TGCAGCGCAACGGACAGTATGAACACTGAAGCTTTCTTT.

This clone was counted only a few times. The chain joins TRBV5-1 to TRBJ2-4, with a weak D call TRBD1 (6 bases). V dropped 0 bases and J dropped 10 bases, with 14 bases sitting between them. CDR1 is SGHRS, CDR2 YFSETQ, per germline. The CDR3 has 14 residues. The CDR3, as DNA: TGCGCCAGCAGCTTGGACAGGGTGAATGGGATTCAGTACTTC. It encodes CASSLDRVNGIQYF.

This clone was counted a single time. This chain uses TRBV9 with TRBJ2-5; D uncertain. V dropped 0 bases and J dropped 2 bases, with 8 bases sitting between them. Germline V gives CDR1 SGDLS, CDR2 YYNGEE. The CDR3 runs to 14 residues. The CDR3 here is CASSVVAGQETQYF. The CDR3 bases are TGTGCCAGCAGCGTAGTGGCAGGTCAAGAGACCCAGTACTTC.

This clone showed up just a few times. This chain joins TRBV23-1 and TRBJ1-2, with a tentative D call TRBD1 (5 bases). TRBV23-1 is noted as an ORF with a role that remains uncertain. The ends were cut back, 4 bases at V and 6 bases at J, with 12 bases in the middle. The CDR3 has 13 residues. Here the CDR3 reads CASSPQGRHGYTF. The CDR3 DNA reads TGCGCCAGCAGTCCCCAGGGCAGACATGGCTACACCTTC.

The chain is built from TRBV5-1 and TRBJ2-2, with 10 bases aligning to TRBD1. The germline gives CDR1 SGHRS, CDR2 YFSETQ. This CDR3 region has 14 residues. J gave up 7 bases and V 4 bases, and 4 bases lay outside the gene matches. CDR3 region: CASSQGQGHGELFF. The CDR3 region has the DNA TGCGCCAGCAGCCAGGGACAGGGGCACGGGGAGCTGTTTTTT.

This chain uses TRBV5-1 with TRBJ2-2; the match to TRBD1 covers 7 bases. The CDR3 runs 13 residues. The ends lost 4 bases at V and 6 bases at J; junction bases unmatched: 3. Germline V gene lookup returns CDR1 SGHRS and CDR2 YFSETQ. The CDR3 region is CASSNDRAGELFF. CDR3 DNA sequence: TGCGCCAGCAGCAACGACAGGGCCGGGGAGCTGTTTTTT.

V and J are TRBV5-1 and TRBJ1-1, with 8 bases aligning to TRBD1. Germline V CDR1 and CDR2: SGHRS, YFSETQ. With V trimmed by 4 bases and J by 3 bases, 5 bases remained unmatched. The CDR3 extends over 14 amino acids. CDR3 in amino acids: CASSLTGDDTEAFF. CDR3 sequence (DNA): TGCGCCAGCAGCCTGACAGGGGACGACACTGAAGCTTTCTTT.

The CDR3 region has the DNA TGTGCCAGCAGCCTCATCGGGGGGGGCTACGAGCAGTACTTC. This encodes CASSLIGGGYEQYF. This sequence joins TRBV7-2 and TRBJ2-7, with TRBD2 identical over 8 bases. CDR3 length equals 14 residues. Unmatched junction bases numbered 6, after V lost 5 bases and J lost 3 bases. Germline assignment: CDR1 SGHTA and CDR2 FQGNSA. The whole variable domain, remainder taken from reference TRBV7-2 and TRBJ2-7, is GAGVSQSPSNKVTEKGKDVELRCDPISGHTALYWYRQSLGQGLEFLIYFQGNSAPDKSGLPSDRFSAERTGGSVSTLTIQRTQQEDSAVYLCASSLIGGGYEQYFGPGTRLTVT.

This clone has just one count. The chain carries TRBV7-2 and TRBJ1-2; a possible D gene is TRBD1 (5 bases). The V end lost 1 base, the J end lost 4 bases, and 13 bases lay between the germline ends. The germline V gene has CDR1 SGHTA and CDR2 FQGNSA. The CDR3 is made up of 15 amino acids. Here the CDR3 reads CASSLGGGKFYGYTF. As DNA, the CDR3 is TGTGCCAGCAGCTTAGGCGGGGGGAAATTCTATGGCTACACCTTC. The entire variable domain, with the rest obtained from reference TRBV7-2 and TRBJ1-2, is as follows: GAGVSQSPSNKVTEKGKDVELRCDPISGHTALYWYRQSLGQGLEFLIYFQGNSAPDKSGLPSDRFSAERTGGSVSTLTIQRTQQEDSAVYLCASSLGGGKFYGYTFGSGTRLTVV.

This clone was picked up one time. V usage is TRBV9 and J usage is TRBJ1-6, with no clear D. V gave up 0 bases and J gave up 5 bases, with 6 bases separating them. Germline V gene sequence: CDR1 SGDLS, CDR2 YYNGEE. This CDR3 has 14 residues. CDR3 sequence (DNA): TGTGCCAGCAGCGTAGGGCAGAATAATTCACCCCTCCACTTT. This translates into CASSVGQNNSPLHF.

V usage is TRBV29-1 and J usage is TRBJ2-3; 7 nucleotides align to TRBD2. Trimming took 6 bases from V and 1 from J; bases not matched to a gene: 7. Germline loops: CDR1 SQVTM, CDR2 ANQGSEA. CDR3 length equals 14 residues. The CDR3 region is CSVWKSGGTDTQYF. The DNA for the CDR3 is TGCAGCGTCTGGAAAAGCGGGGGCACAGATACGCAGTATTTT.

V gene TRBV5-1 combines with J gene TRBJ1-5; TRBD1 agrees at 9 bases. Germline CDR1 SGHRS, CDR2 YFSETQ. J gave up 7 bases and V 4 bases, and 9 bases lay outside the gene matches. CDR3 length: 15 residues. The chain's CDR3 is CASSPDGQGIQPQHF. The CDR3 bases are TGCGCCAGCAGCCCGGACGGACAGGGGATCCAGCCCCAGCATTTT.

CDR3 region: CASSPGQGEGQPQHF. In nucleotides, the CDR3 is TGTGCCAGCTCACCGGGCCAGGGGGAAGGTCAGCCCCAGCATTTT. J is TRBJ1-5 and V is TRBV18; 7 bases are shared with TRBD1. CDR1 is KGHSH and CDR2 is LQKENI in the germline V gene. V lost 3 bases and J lost 6; bases outside the gene matches: 8. There are 15 residues in the CDR3.

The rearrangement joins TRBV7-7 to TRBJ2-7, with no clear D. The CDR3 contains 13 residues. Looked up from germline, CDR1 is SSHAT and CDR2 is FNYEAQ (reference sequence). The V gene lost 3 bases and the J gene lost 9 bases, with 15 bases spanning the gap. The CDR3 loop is CASSLDGYNRQYF. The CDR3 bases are TGTGCCAGCAGCTTGGACGGCTACAATAGGCAGTACTTC.

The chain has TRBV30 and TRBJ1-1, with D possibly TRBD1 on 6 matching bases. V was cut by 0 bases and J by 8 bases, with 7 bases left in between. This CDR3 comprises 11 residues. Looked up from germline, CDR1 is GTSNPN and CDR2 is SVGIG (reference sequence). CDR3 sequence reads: CAWSVTGEAFF. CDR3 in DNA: TGTGCCTGGAGTGTAACAGGGGAAGCTTTCTTT. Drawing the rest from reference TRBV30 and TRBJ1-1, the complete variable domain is SQTIHQWPATLVQPVGSPLSLECTVEGTSNPNLYWYRQAAGRGLQLLFYSVGIGQISSEVPQNLSASRPQDRQFILSSKKLLLSDSGFYLCAWSVTGEAFFGQGTRLTVV.

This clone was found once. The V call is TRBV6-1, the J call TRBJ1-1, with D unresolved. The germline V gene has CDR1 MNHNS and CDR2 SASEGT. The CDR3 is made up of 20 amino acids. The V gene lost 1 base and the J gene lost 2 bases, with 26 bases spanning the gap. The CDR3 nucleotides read TGTGCCAGCAGTGAAGTAATTGAAGGGTCGAGAATACTATTAAACACTGAAGCTTTCTTT. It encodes CASSEVIEGSRILLNTEAFF.

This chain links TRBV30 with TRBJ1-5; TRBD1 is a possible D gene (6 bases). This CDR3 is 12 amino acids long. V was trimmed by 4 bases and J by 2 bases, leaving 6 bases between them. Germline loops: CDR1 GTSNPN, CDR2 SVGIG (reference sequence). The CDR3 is CAWNRGNQPQHF. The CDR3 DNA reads TGTGCCTGGAACAGGGGCAATCAGCCCCAGCATTTT. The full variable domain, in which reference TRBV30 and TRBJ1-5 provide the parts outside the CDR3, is SQTIHQWPATLVQPVGSPLSLECTVEGTSNPNLYWYRQAAGRGLQLLFYSVGIGQISSEVPQNLSASRPQDRQFILSSKKLLLSDSGFYLCAWNRGNQPQHFGDGTRLSIL.

The CDR3 sequence is CASTLGGGGGNSPLHF. The CDR3 nucleotides read TGTGCCAGCACCTTGGGGGGAGGGGGCGGTAATTCACCCCTCCACTTT. The genes are TRBV27 and TRBJ1-6, with TRBD1 matching over 7 bases. The length of the CDR3 is 16 residues. With V trimmed by 7 bases and J by 6 bases, 12 bases remained unmatched. Per the germline V gene, CDR1 is MNHEY and CDR2 is SMNVEV (reference sequence).

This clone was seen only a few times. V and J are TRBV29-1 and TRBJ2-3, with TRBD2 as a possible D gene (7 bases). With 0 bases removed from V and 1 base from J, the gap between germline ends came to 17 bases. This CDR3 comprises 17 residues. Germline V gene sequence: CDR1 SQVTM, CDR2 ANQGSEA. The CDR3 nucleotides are TGCAGCGTTGAAGATCGAGGGGAGGGGGGACGCACAGATACGCAGTATTTT. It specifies CSVEDRGEGGRTDTQYF.

CDR3: CSVDRLITDTQYF. CDR3 DNA sequence: TGCAGCGTTGATCGTCTGATCACAGATACGCAGTATTTT. The rearrangement joins TRBV29-1 to TRBJ2-3; D not certain. Trimming cost V 3 bases and J 2 bases, with 9 bases left between them. CDR3 size: 13 residues. Germline V gives CDR1 SQVTM, CDR2 ANQGSEA.

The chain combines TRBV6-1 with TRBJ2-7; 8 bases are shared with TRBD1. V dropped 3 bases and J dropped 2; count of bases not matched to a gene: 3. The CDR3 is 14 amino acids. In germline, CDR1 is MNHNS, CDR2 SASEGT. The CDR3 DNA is TGTGCCAGCAGTGACCCGACAGGGGCCTACGAGCAGTACTTC. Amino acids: CASSDPTGAYEQYF.

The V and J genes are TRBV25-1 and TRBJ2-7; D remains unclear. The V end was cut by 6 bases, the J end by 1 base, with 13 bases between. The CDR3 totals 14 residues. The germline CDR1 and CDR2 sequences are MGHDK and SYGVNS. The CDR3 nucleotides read TGTGCCAGCAGCCGCTCTGCAGCTTCCTACGAGCAGTACTTC. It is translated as CASSRSAASYEQYF.

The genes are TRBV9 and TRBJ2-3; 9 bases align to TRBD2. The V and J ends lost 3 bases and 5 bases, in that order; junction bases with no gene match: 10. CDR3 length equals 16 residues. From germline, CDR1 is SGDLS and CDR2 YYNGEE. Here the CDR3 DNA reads TGTGCCAGCAGCGCCTCTAGCGGGGCCTGGAAAGATACGCAGTATTTT. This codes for CASSASSGAWKDTQYF.

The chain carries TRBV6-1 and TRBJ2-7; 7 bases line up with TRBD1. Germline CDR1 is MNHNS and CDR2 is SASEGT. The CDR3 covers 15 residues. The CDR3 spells CSSSRDGTDPYEQYF. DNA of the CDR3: TGTTCTTCATCTCGGGACGGGACAGACCCCTACGAGCAGTACTTC.

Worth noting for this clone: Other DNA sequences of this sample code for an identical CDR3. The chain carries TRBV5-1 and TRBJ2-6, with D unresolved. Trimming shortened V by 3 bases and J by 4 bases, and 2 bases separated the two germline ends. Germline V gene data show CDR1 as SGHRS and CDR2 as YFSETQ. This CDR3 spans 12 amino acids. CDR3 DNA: TGCGCCAGCAGCTCGGGGGCCAACGTCCTGACTTTC. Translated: CASSSGANVLTF.

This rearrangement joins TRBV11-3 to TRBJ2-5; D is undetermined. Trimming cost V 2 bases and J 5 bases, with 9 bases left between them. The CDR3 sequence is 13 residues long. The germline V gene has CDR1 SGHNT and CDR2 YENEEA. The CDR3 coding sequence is TGTGCCAGCAGCTTACCCATCGAGGAGACCCAGTACTTC. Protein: CASSLPIEETQYF.